One and the same sample provided the 14 T cell receptor beta chains below, sequenced in a study of T-cell memory formation after mild COVID-19. TCRdb re-called the 5' RACE reads through MiXCR, storing one row per CDR3 protein. This sample has about 400,000 distinct CDR3 sequences, with under 15% found just once. The specimen sequenced was PBMCs or a T cell subset sorted from them (not recorded which). The source is a man younger than 35 who had mild COVID-19 (a few samples of this study predate the infection). Cell type and time point are not known.

This clonotype occurred a few times. The chain links TRBV4-3 to TRBJ2-2, with D unresolved. This CDR3 contains 15 residues. Germline lookup yields CDR1 LGHNA and CDR2 YSLEER. V lost 1 base and J 1 base, leaving 7 bases between the germline ends. As DNA, the CDR3 is TGCGCCAGCAGCCAAGGCCCGGGGAACACCGGGGAGCTGTTTTTT. This gives the protein CASSQGPGNTGELFF.

In its sample, this clonotype was seen a few times. J is TRBJ1-3 and V is TRBV20-1; D may be TRBD1 (6 bases). The V gene's germline CDR1 is DFQATT and CDR2 SNEGSKA (reference sequence). The CDR3 has 15 residues. V was shortened by 0 bases and J by 2 bases, with 11 bases between the two germline ends. CDR3 region: CSARDSHRAGNTIYF. The CDR3 coding sequence is TGCAGTGCTAGAGATTCTCACAGGGCTGGAAACACCATATATTTT.

This clonotype turned up a few times. The V gene is TRBV5-1, the J gene TRBJ2-3; D call uncertain. The CDR3 covers 12 residues. Trimming removed 0 bases at V and 8 bases at J, with 7 bases between. The germline gives CDR1 SGHRS, CDR2 YFSETQ. The DNA for the CDR3 is TGCGCCAGCAGCTTGGTGTCCTCTACGCAGTATTTT. Translated: CASSLVSSTQYF.

This chain links TRBV27 with TRBJ2-2; a weak D match, TRBD2 (6 bases). Trimming left V 6 bases short and J 0 bases short, with 14 bases between. CDR1 is MNHEY and CDR2 is SMNVEV in the germline V gene (reference sequence). The CDR3 contains 16 residues. CDR3 bases: TGTGCCAGCAGAGCCCCGGGACTCTCGAACACCGGGGAGCTGTTTTTT. Translated, it gives CASRAPGLSNTGELFF.

The gene calls are TRBV5-6 and TRBJ2-7; 8 nucleotides align to TRBD1. CDR1 SGHDT and CDR2 YYEEEE come from the germline V gene. This CDR3 spans 15 amino acids. V lost 4 bases to trimming and J lost 0 bases; unmatched junction nucleotides: 6. The DNA for the CDR3 is TGTGCCAGCAGCGGCCGGGACAGGAGCTCCTACGAGCAGTACTTC. Its protein product is CASSGRDRSSYEQYF.

This clonotype was counted a few times. The gene calls are TRBV6-5 and TRBJ2-3; D possibly corresponds to TRBD2 (5 bases). The CDR3 is 12 amino acids. Germline CDR1 reads MNHEY; CDR2 reads SVGAGI. Trimming took 7 bases from V and 1 from J, leaving 6 bases between them. Here the CDR3 reads CASNSGTDTQYF. The DNA of the CDR3 is TGTGCCAGCAATAGCGGCACAGATACGCAGTATTTT.

The chain couples TRBV12-3 or TRBV12-4 to TRBJ2-3; D possibly corresponds to TRBD1 (5 bases). V was cut by 10 bases and J by 3 bases, with 11 bases left in between. This CDR3 region has 12 residues. In nucleotides, the CDR3 is TGTGCCACCAAACCAGGGACAGATACGCAGTATTTT. The encoded protein is CATKPGTDTQYF.

The table lists this clonotype with a few counts. The V gene is TRBV7-2, the J gene TRBJ2-2, with D perhaps TRBD1 (6 bases). Per the germline V gene, CDR1 is SGHTA and CDR2 is FQGNSA. The CDR3 loop spans 15 amino acids. Trimming shortened V by 3 bases and J by 4 bases, and 12 bases separated the two germline ends. The chain's CDR3 is CASSFWTVGTGELFF. The CDR3 nucleotides are TGTGCCAGCAGCTTCTGGACAGTCGGCACCGGGGAGCTGTTTTTT.

V usage is TRBV18 and J usage is TRBJ1-1; D is ambiguous. The ends were cut back, 0 bases at V and 0 bases at J, with 11 bases in the middle. CDR3 length equals 16 residues. Germline V lookup: CDR1 KGHSH, CDR2 LQKENI. In DNA form, the CDR3 reads TGTGCCAGCTCACCACCGTCAGGAAGACTGAACACTGAAGCTTTCTTT. This sequence encodes CASSPPSGRLNTEAFF. The variable domain in full, with the rest retrieved from reference TRBV18 and TRBJ1-1, is NAGVMQNPRHLVRRRGQEARLRCSPMKGHSHVYWYRQLPEEGLKFMVYLQKENIIDESGMPKERFSAEFPKEGPSILRIQQVVRGDSAAYFCASSPPSGRLNTEAFFGQGTRLTVV.

The chain couples TRBV6-1 to TRBJ2-2; D is undetermined. The CDR3 has 14 amino acids. The germline gives CDR1 MNHNS, CDR2 SASEGT. Trimming left V 7 bases short and J 6 bases short, with 15 bases between. The DNA of the CDR3 is TGTGCCAGCAAGGGCCCCGCCACCGCCGGGGAGCTGTTTTTT. The encoded protein is CASKGPATAGELFF.

This clonotype was seen more than once but under ten times. The rearrangement links TRBV24-1 to TRBJ2-3; D uncertain. V was clipped by 1 base and J by 9 bases, with 7 bases between them. CDR1 and CDR2 (germline): KGHDR, SFDVKD. This CDR3 is 12 amino acids long. Here the CDR3 reads CATSDFAWTQYF. The CDR3 DNA reads as TGTGCCACCAGTGATTTTGCTTGGACGCAGTATTTT.

The chain uses TRBV27 and TRBJ1-5; D unclear. CDR1 is MNHEY, CDR2 SMNVEV, per germline (reference sequence). The V end lost 5 bases, the J end lost 6 bases, and 17 bases lay between the germline ends. The CDR3 sequence is 15 residues long. The CDR3 DNA reads as TGTGCCAGCAGTCTCTCCGGAGGGAGGCGTCAGCCCCAGCATTTT. Amino acids: CASSLSGGRRQPQHF.

The chain recombines TRBV9 with TRBJ2-1, with 11 bases identical to TRBD2. Germline V gene lookup returns CDR1 SGDLS and CDR2 YYNGEE. This CDR3 is 15 amino acids long. The V and J ends lost 3 bases and 6 bases, in that order; junction bases with no gene match: 5. The CDR3 spells CASSEPLAGGNEQFF. For the CDR3, the DNA is TGTGCCAGCAGCGAGCCCCTAGCGGGGGGCAATGAGCAGTTCTTC.

This clonotype was seen a handful of times. The chain couples TRBV15 to TRBJ2-3; no clear D gene. The germline V gene has CDR1 LNHNV and CDR2 YYDKDF (reference sequence). The CDR3 totals 15 residues. V gave up 3 bases and J gave up 1 base, with 11 bases separating them. Here the CDR3 reads CATSSGRWGTDTQYF. CDR3 coding DNA: TGTGCCACCAGCAGCGGGCGGTGGGGCACAGATACGCAGTATTTT. Drawing the rest from reference TRBV15 and TRBJ2-3, the complete variable domain is DAMVIQNPRYQVTQFGKPVTLSCSQTLNHNVMYWYQQKSSQAPKLLFHYYDKDFNNEADTPDNFQSRRPNTSFCFLDIRSPGLGDTAMYLCATSSGRWGTDTQYFGPGTRLTVL.